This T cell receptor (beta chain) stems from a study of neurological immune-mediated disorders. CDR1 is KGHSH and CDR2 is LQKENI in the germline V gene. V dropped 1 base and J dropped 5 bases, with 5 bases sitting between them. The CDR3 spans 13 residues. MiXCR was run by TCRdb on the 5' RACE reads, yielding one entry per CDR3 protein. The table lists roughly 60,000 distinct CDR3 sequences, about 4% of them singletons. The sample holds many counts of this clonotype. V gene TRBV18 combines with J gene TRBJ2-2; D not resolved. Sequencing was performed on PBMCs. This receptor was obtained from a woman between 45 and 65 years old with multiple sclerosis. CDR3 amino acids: CASSPLGTGELFF. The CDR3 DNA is TGTGCCAGCTCACCACTCGGAACCGGGGAGCTGTTTTTT.